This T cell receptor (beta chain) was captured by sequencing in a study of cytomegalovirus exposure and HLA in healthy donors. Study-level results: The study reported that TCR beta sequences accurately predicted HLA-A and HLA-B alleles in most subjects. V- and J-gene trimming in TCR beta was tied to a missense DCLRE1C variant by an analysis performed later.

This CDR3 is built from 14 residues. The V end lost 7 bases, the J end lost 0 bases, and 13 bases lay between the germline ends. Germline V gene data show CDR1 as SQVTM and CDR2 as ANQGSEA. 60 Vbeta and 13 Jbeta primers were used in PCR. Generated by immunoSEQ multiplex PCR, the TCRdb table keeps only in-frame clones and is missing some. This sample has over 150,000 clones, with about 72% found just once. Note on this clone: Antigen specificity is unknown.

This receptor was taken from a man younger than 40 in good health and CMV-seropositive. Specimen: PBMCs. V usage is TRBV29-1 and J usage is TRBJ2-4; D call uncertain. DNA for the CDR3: TGCAGCGCAGGCCTGCAATTAGCCAAAAACATTCAGTACTTC. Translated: CSAGLQLAKNIQYF.